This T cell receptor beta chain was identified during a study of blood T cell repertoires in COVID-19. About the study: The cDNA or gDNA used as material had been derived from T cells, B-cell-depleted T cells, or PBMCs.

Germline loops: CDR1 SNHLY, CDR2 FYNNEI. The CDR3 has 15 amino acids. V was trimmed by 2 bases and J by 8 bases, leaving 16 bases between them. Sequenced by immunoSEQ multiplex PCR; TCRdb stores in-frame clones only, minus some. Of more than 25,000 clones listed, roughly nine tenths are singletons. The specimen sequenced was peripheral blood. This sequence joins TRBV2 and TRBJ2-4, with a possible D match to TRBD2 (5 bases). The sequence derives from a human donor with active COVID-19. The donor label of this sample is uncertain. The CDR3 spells CASSEIRGPSDIQYF. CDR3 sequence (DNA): TGTGCCAGCAGTGAAATCAGAGGGCCTTCGGACATTCAGTACTTC.